Shown below are 24 T cell receptor beta chains from a single sample sequenced in a study of molecular identifiers for immune sequencing clone quantification. TCRdb reprocessed the PCR reads via MiXCR and lists one record per CDR3 protein. Altogether roughly 320,000 distinct CDR3 sequences are present, 20% to 25% being singletons, with the ten largest covering about 0.79%. The sequenced material came from naive CD8+ T cells from blood, with Jurkat cell RNA spiked in. Subset described: FACS-sorted CD8+CD4-CCR7+CD45RA+ naive T cells. The receptors were sampled from a human donor in good health. Some libraries in this study had Jurkat cell RNA spiked in.

This clonotype showed up just a few times. The chain links TRBV23-1 to TRBJ2-5; 9 nucleotides match TRBD2. TRBV23-1 counts as an open reading frame of uncertain function. The CDR3 runs 19 residues. Trimming took 1 base from V and 0 from J; bases not matched to a gene: 12. For the CDR3, the DNA is TGCGCCAGCAGTCAATTCAGGCGGGAGGGTCATAAGTACCAAGAGACCCAGTACTTC. Translating it yields CASSQFRREGHKYQETQYF.

This sequence joins TRBV27 and TRBJ1-1; D might be TRBD1 (5 bases). The CDR3 is 13 residues long. Trimming stripped 5 bases from V and 5 bases from J, with 12 bases between. Per germline, CDR1 MNHEY and CDR2 SMNVEV (reference sequence). In DNA, the CDR3 is TGTGCCAGCAGTCCGGGGCGCAGAACTGAAGCTTTCTTT. It specifies CASSPGRRTEAFF.

As concerns this clonotype: A much larger clone differs by one base, so this may be a read error. The genes are TRBV12-3 or TRBV12-4 and TRBJ2-7, with D unclear. Trimming shortened V by 6 bases and J by 4 bases, and 16 bases separated the two germline ends. CDR3 length equals 14 residues. The CDR3 nucleotides are TGTGCCAGCAGCCAAGAGGCGACAAGGTACGAGCAGTACTTC. Amino acid sequence: CASSQEATRYEQYF.

This clonotype was seen repeatedly, ten times or more. The genes are TRBV6-1 and TRBJ2-7, with 9 nucleotides matching TRBD1. Germline V gives CDR1 MNHNS, CDR2 SASEGT. CDR3 length equals 13 residues. The junction had 1 base not matched to a gene; V was cut back by 1 base and J by 6 bases. The CDR3 region has the DNA TGTGCCAGCAGTGAAGGGGGACAGGGCGAGCAGTACTTC. Translation gives CASSEGGQGEQYF.

This chain uses TRBV4-1 with TRBJ1-4; 8 nucleotides align to TRBD1. The CDR3 length is 16 residues. The V and J ends lost 4 bases and 7 bases, in that order; junction bases with no gene match: 11. Per the germline V gene, CDR1 is MGHRA and CDR2 is YSYEKL. CDR3 DNA: TGCGCCAGCAGCCCTTCTTTGACAGGGGCGAGTGAAAAACTGTTTTTT. This codes for CASSPSLTGASEKLFF.

This clonotype was counted between two and nine times. This CDR3 is CASSGSWETGMGNQPQHF. CDR3 DNA sequence: TGTGCCAGCAGTGGATCCTGGGAGACGGGGATGGGCAATCAGCCCCAGCATTTT. The rearrangement uses TRBV2 and TRBJ1-5; no clear D. Deletions cut 4 bases from V and 2 bases from J, with 21 bases between. The germline CDR1 and CDR2 sequences are SNHLY and FYNNEI. The CDR3 runs to 18 residues.

This clonotype was seen repeatedly, ten times or more. The rearrangement links TRBV25-1 to TRBJ2-1, with TRBD1 matching 7 bases. With V trimmed by 1 base and J by 7 bases, 4 bases remained unmatched. The CDR3 sequence is 14 residues long. Germline V gives CDR1 MGHDK, CDR2 SYGVNS. The CDR3 sequence: CASSELTTGNEQFF. The DNA for the CDR3 is TGTGCCAGCAGTGAATTAACGACAGGGAATGAGCAGTTCTTC.

Details on this clonotype: Since a much larger clone is just one base distant, this may be a read error. CDR3 amino acids: CASSLALGQGSHERYF. Here the CDR3 DNA reads TGTGCCAGCAGCTTAGCGCTCGGACAGGGGTCCCACGAGCGGTACTTC. The V and J genes are TRBV7-9 and TRBJ2-7; 9 bases align to TRBD1. This CDR3 comprises 16 residues. Germline lookup yields CDR1 SEHNR and CDR2 FQNEAQ (reference sequence).

A remark on this clonotype: It may be a read error: a sequence one base away is much more abundant. The chain has TRBV9 and TRBJ1-6; D is uncertain. This CDR3 has 17 residues. Per the germline V gene, CDR1 is SGDLS and CDR2 is YYNGEE. CDR3 nucleotide sequence: TGTGCCAGCAGCGTACGTGGTTTACCCGATTATAATTCACCCCACCACTTT. Protein product: CASSVRGLPDYNSPHHF.

Comment on this clonotype: The junction departs from the called germline gene at one end, perhaps through a read error. The gene calls are TRBV5-6 and TRBJ1-2; unclear D gene. Germline V gene data show CDR1 as SGHDT and CDR2 as YYEEEE. This CDR3 spans 14 amino acids. CDR3: CASSFGSAYYGCTF. In DNA form, the CDR3 reads TGTGCCAGCAGCTTTGGATCCGCCTACTATGGCTGCACCTTC. Using reference TRBV5-6 and TRBJ1-2 for the parts outside the CDR3, the full variable domain is DAGVTQSPTHLIKTRGQQVTLRCSPKSGHDTVSWYQQALGQGPQFIFQYYEEEERQRGNFPDRFSGHQFPNYSSELNVNALLLGDSALYLCASSFGSAYYGCTFGSGTRLTVV.

The V gene is TRBV3-1, the J gene TRBJ1-4; D is unclear. The germline CDR1 and CDR2 sequences are LGHDT and YNNKEL (reference sequence). Trimming took off 0 bases at V and 0 bases at J, with 20 bases between the two ends. The CDR3 is made up of 20 amino acids. The CDR3, as DNA: TGTGCCAGCAGCCAAGAGCCCCTAAGACGCACCGCCGCAACTAATGAAAAACTGTTTTTT. Its protein is CASSQEPLRRTAATNEKLFF.

This clonotype has more than one count but fewer than ten. The chain combines TRBV7-8 with TRBJ2-5, with D possibly TRBD2 on 6 matching bases. The CDR3 covers 16 residues. CDR1 and CDR2 (germline): SGHVS, FQNEAQ. V gave up 1 base and J gave up 0 bases, with 12 bases separating them. This CDR3 reads CASSLGGERDQETQYF. CDR3 sequence (DNA): TGTGCCAGCAGCTTAGGGGGGGAGAGGGACCAAGAGACCCAGTACTTC. Looking up the rest from reference TRBV7-8 and TRBJ2-5 gives the full variable domain: GAGVSQSPRYKVAKRGQDVALRCDPISGHVSLFWYQQALGQGPEFLTYFQNEAQLDKSGLPSDRFFAERPEGSVSTLKIQRTQQEDSAVYLCASSLGGERDQETQYFGPGTRLLVL.

This clonotype was counted at least ten times. V and J are TRBV14 and TRBJ2-7; the D is unclear. CDR3 length: 15 residues. Trimming took off 5 bases at V and 0 bases at J, with 14 bases between the two ends. Germline CDR1 is SGHDN and CDR2 is FVKESK. The CDR3 loop reads CASSGRGGSSYEQYF. The DNA for the CDR3 is TGTGCCAGCAGCGGACGAGGCGGTAGCTCCTACGAGCAGTACTTC.

At least ten counts were recorded for this clonotype. This sequence joins TRBV19 and TRBJ2-7; 7 bases fit TRBD1. In germline, CDR1 is LNHDA, CDR2 SQIVND (reference sequence). V shed 0 bases and J 4 bases; nucleotides not matched to a gene: 9. The CDR3 sequence is 16 residues long. The CDR3 reads CASSIDISGQTYEQYF. CDR3 coding DNA: TGTGCCAGTAGTATAGACATCTCGGGACAGACATACGAGCAGTACTTC.

This clonotype was seen more than once but under ten times. This chain joins TRBV13 and TRBJ2-5, with D uncertain. Per germline, CDR1 PRHDT and CDR2 FYEKMQ (reference sequence). V was trimmed by 1 base and J by 5 bases, leaving 8 bases between them. This CDR3 is built from 13 residues. In nucleotides, the CDR3 is TGTGCCAGCAGCTTAGCAGAGATGGAGACCCAGTACTTC. Residues: CASSLAEMETQYF.

The sample holds many counts of this clonotype. The chain is built from TRBV7-2 and TRBJ1-6; D is unclear. CDR3 length equals 15 residues. Germline-derived CDR1 and CDR2 are SGHTA and FQGNSA. V lost 1 base and J 10 bases, leaving 14 bases between the germline ends. Here the CDR3 DNA reads TGTGCCAGCAGCTTAGTTACGTCCCCCGGGTCACCCCTCCACTTT. This encodes CASSLVTSPGSPLHF.

The gene calls are TRBV5-6 and TRBJ2-5; 9 bases are a match to TRBD2. The CDR3 runs 15 residues. The V and J ends lost 2 bases and 1 base, in that order; junction bases with no gene match: 3. Germline V gives CDR1 SGHDT, CDR2 YYEEEE. CDR3 in amino acids: CASSFVTSGQETQYF. The CDR3 DNA sequence: TGTGCCAGCAGCTTCGTGACTAGCGGCCAAGAGACCCAGTACTTC.

This sequence joins TRBV20-1 and TRBJ2-5, with 8 bases identical to TRBD1. Germline V gene data show CDR1 as DFQATT and CDR2 as SNEGSKA (reference sequence). This CDR3 is 14 amino acids long. V dropped 5 bases and J dropped 5; count of bases not matched to a gene: 10. The chain's CDR3 is CSAGDRRVSETQYF. The CDR3 DNA is TGCAGTGCTGGGGACAGGCGCGTTTCGGAGACCCAGTACTTC.

Regarding this clonotype: Possible read error: a much larger clone is one base away. The rearrangement joins TRBV6-1 to TRBJ2-7; D is unclear. Germline CDR1 and CDR2: MNHNS and SASEGT. V was clipped by 1 base and J by 4 bases, with 2 bases between them. CDR3 length: 11 amino acids. CDR3: CASSEDYEQYF. CDR3 in DNA: TGTGCCAGCAGTGAAGATTACGAGCAGTACTTC.

This clonotype was picked up one time. The conserved phenylalanine or tryptophan normally closing the CDR3 is absent here, so this likely arose from a read error. This chain uses TRBV6-5 with TRBJ2-3; D remains ambiguous. The V and J ends lost 3 bases and 5 bases respectively, with 9 bases between them. In germline, CDR1 is MNHEY, CDR2 SVGAGI. The CDR3 totals 13 residues. The CDR3 sequence: CASSYNSGDTQYL. The DNA for the CDR3 is TGTGCCAGCAGTTATAATTCTGGAGATACGCAGTATCTT.

A note on this clonotype: Possible read error: a much larger clone is one base away. The rearrangement joins TRBV7-8 to TRBJ2-5; D is unclear. Germline V lookup: CDR1 SGHVS, CDR2 FQNEAQ. CDR3 length equals 15 residues. The CDR3 loop reads CASSLKQKYQETRYF. The DNA for the CDR3 is TGTGCCAGCAGCTTAAAACAGAAGTACCAAGAGACCCGGTACTTC.

This clonotype was seen only a few times. The chain employs TRBV29-1 and TRBJ1-1; unclear D gene. Trimming left V 4 bases short and J 5 bases short, with 17 bases between. From germline, CDR1 is SQVTM and CDR2 ANQGSEA. The CDR3 sequence is 14 residues long. CDR3 sequence reads: CSVGHSLGRTEAFF. The CDR3 bases are TGCAGCGTTGGACACAGTTTAGGACGGACTGAAGCTTTCTTT. The whole variable domain, filled in from reference TRBV29-1 and TRBJ1-1, reads SAVISQKPSRDICQRGTSLTIQCQVDSQVTMMFWYRQQPGQSLTLIATANQGSEATYESGFVIDKFPISRPNLTFSTLTVSNMSPEDSSIYLCSVGHSLGRTEAFFGQGTRLTVV.

This clonotype has at least ten counts. The rearrangement links TRBV2 to TRBJ2-3, with a tentative D call TRBD2 (5 bases). The ends were cut back, 5 bases at V and 0 bases at J, with 21 bases in the middle. CDR1 is SNHLY, CDR2 FYNNEI, per germline. This CDR3 comprises 18 residues. The CDR3 spells CASSLHTILDASTDTQYF. The CDR3 bases are TGTGCCAGCAGTCTACACACGATACTAGACGCCAGCACAGATACGCAGTATTTT. Based on the CDR3 plus reference TRBV2 and TRBJ2-3, the full variable domain is EPEVTQTPSHQVTQMGQEVILRCVPISNHLYFYWYRQILGQKVEFLVSFYNNEISEKSEIFDDQFSVERPDGSNFTLKIRSTKLEDSAMYFCASSLHTILDASTDTQYFGPGTRLTVL.

This clonotype was counted ten times or more. CDR3 in amino acids: CSVEDWTGGQTDTQYF. CDR3 DNA sequence: TGCAGCGTTGAAGACTGGACAGGGGGTCAGACAGATACGCAGTATTTT. The chain recombines TRBV29-1 with TRBJ2-3, with 10 bases aligning to TRBD1. The CDR3 covers 16 residues. The ends lost 0 bases at V and 3 bases at J; junction bases unmatched: 6. CDR1 is SQVTM and CDR2 is ANQGSEA in the germline V gene.